The 30 T cell receptor beta chains listed next were all sequenced from one sample in a study of cytomegalovirus exposure and HLA in healthy donors. Researchers ran the PCR with 60 Vbeta and 13 Jbeta primers. Profiling relied on immunoSEQ multiplex PCR, and the TCRdb table lists in-frame clones only, not all of them. The sample has 15,000 to 20,000 clones; around 75% are singletons. The sequenced sample consisted of PBMCs. The origin of the receptors is a young man in good health and CMV-seronegative.

The rearrangement links TRBV29-1 to TRBJ1-1, with D unclear. Germline CDR1 and CDR2: SQVTM and ANQGSEA. Trimming shortened V by 2 bases and J by 0 bases, and 10 bases separated the two germline ends. This CDR3 is built from 14 residues. In DNA, the CDR3 is TGCAGCGTTGAACGGCGGCTGATGAACACTGAAGCTTTCTTT. Translated, it gives CSVERRLMNTEAFF.

The chain joins TRBV29-1 to TRBJ1-2, with 7 bases that match TRBD1. Per germline, CDR1 SQVTM and CDR2 ANQGSEA. CDR3 length equals 12 residues. V shed 7 bases and J 5 bases; nucleotides not matched to a gene: 7. The CDR3 region is CSDRQGTYGYTF. Written as DNA, the CDR3 is TGCAGCGACCGACAGGGAACGTATGGCTACACCTTC.

The J gene is TRBJ1-1, the V gene TRBV30; D is perhaps TRBD1 (6 bases). CDR1 is GTSNPN and CDR2 is SVGIG in the germline V gene (reference sequence). V was clipped by 8 bases and J by 3 bases, with 13 bases between them. The CDR3 totals 12 residues. CDR3 loop: CAVDSGDTEAFF. The CDR3 DNA reads as TGTGCCGTGGACAGCGGGGACACTGAAGCTTTCTTT. The full variable domain, rest sourced from reference TRBV30 and TRBJ1-1, is SQTIHQWPATLVQPVGSPLSLECTVEGTSNPNLYWYRQAAGRGLQLLFYSVGIGQISSEVPQNLSASRPQDRQFILSSKKLLLSDSGFYLCAVDSGDTEAFFGQGTRLTVV.

The chain is built from TRBV30 and TRBJ1-4, with a weak D call TRBD1 (5 bases). The germline V and J ends were trimmed by 5 bases and 8 bases, with 15 bases remaining between them. The germline gives CDR1 GTSNPN, CDR2 SVGIG (reference sequence). CDR3 length: 13 amino acids. In DNA, the CDR3 is TGTGCCTGGCAGAGGCAGGGAAGGGAAAAACTGTTTTTT. Protein product: CAWQRQGREKLFF.

The rearrangement links TRBV9 to TRBJ1-2, with TRBD1 identical over 9 bases. The germline gives CDR1 SGDLS, CDR2 YYNGEE. This CDR3 region has 14 residues. Trimming cost V 2 bases and J 6 bases; bases outside gene matches: 5. The CDR3 DNA reads as TGTGCCAGCAGCGTTATACAGGGGGCCGATGGCTACACCTTC. Its translation is CASSVIQGADGYTF.

The chain uses TRBV7-2 and TRBJ2-7; TRBD1 is a possible D gene (6 bases). The CDR3 has 15 residues. Trimming removed 3 bases from V and 2 bases from J, with 14 bases in between. Germline V gene lookup returns CDR1 SGHTA and CDR2 FQGNSA. This CDR3 is CASSFSTGTTYEQYF. The CDR3 nucleotides are TGTGCCAGCAGCTTTAGTACCGGGACAACCTACGAGCAGTACTTC.

J is TRBJ1-2 and V is TRBV6-5, with D maybe TRBD1 (6 bases). The CDR3 covers 13 residues. The ends were cut back, 7 bases at V and 6 bases at J, with 15 bases in the middle. Germline CDR1 is MNHEY and CDR2 is SVGAGI. CDR3 coding DNA: TGTGCCAGCAAAACCGAGGGGGACCATGGCTACACCTTC. Translated, it gives CASKTEGDHGYTF.

The chain's CDR3 is CASRSLLDNTDTQYF. CDR3 sequence (DNA): TGTGCCAGCAGGTCACTCCTGGACAACACAGATACGCAGTATTTT. This chain uses TRBV27 with TRBJ2-3; maybe TRBD1 (5 bases). The CDR3 has 15 amino acids. Germline CDR1 and CDR2: MNHEY and SMNVEV (reference sequence). The V end was cut by 6 bases, the J end by 2 bases, with 15 bases between.

The chain uses TRBV2 and TRBJ1-1; 8 positions agree with TRBD1. The V and J ends lost 9 bases and 3 bases, in that order; junction bases with no gene match: 12. This CDR3 comprises 15 residues. The germline gives CDR1 SNHLY, CDR2 FYNNEI. The CDR3 DNA follows: TGTGCCAGGAAAGGGACAGGATTACTGTACACTGAAGCTTTCTTT. Its translation is CARKGTGLLYTEAFF. Looking up the rest from reference TRBV2 and TRBJ1-1 gives the full variable domain: EPEVTQTPSHQVTQMGQEVILRCVPISNHLYFYWYRQILGQKVEFLVSFYNNEISEKSEIFDDQFSVERPDGSNFTLKIRSTKLEDSAMYFCARKGTGLLYTEAFFGQGTRLTVV.

The chain is built from TRBV9 and TRBJ2-1; 7 bases match TRBD2. Looked up from germline, CDR1 is SGDLS and CDR2 is YYNGEE. The CDR3 length is 13 residues. J was trimmed by 10 bases and V by 1 base; bases with no gene match: 5. Here the CDR3 reads CASSVLPSGEQFF. The DNA of the CDR3 is TGTGCCAGCAGCGTACTTCCTAGCGGAGAGCAGTTCTTC. The whole variable domain, filled in from reference TRBV9 and TRBJ2-1, reads DSGVTQTPKHLITATGQRVTLRCSPRSGDLSVYWYQQSLDQGLQFLIQYYNGEERAKGNILERFSAQQFPDLHSELNLSSLELGDSALYFCASSVLPSGEQFFGPGTRLTVL.

The rearrangement links TRBV29-1 to TRBJ2-1, with a possible D match to TRBD2 (6 bases). With 5 bases removed from V and 3 bases from J, the gap between germline ends came to 14 bases. This CDR3 comprises 14 residues. Germline lookup yields CDR1 SQVTM and CDR2 ANQGSEA. Here the CDR3 reads CSVRTTLGYNEQFF. Written as DNA, the CDR3 is TGCAGCGTTCGGACTACTCTGGGCTACAATGAGCAGTTCTTC.

The chain links TRBV7-9 to TRBJ2-1; D gene unclear. V lost 1 base and J lost 3, with 4 bases in between. The germline V gene has CDR1 SEHNR and CDR2 FQNEAQ (reference sequence). The CDR3 runs to 13 residues. The CDR3 spells CASSLGSYNEQFF. The CDR3 bases are TGTGCCAGCAGCTTAGGCAGCTACAATGAGCAGTTCTTC.

This clone was found a few times. The V call is TRBV20-1, the J call TRBJ2-1, with D uncertain. The V gene's germline CDR1 is DFQATT and CDR2 SNEGSKA (reference sequence). The CDR3 runs 10 residues. V was clipped by 6 bases and J by 6 bases, with 6 bases between them. The CDR3 region is CSAYLNEQFF. In nucleotides, the CDR3 is TGCAGTGCCTACCTCAATGAGCAGTTCTTC.

The CDR3 DNA reads TGTGCCAGCAGTGACGAGCTTCCCCCTGAAGCTTTCTTT. This codes for CASSDELPPEAFF. The J gene is TRBJ1-1, the V gene TRBV6-1; D is uncertain. The V gene lost 3 bases and the J gene lost 6 bases, with 11 bases spanning the gap. CDR3 length: 13 residues. CDR1 MNHNS and CDR2 SASEGT come from the germline V gene.

The table lists this clone with a few counts. V is TRBV27 and J is TRBJ2-1; TRBD1 agrees at 7 bases. Germline V gene data show CDR1 as MNHEY and CDR2 as SMNVEV (reference sequence). With V trimmed by 6 bases and J by 6 bases, 5 bases remained unmatched. The CDR3 is 13 residues long. The CDR3 DNA reads as TGTGCCAGCAGGCTCGGACAGGTCAATGAGCAGTTCTTC. It is translated as CASRLGQVNEQFF.

As DNA, the CDR3 is TGCAGCGTTGACAGGGAAGAGACCCAGTACTTC. Its protein product is CSVDREETQYF. This rearrangement joins TRBV29-1 to TRBJ2-5, with D possibly being TRBD1 (5 bases). The germline CDR1 and CDR2 sequences are SQVTM and ANQGSEA. The CDR3 contains 11 residues. Trimming took 3 bases from V and 3 from J, leaving 5 bases between them.

This clone has a handful of counts. The chain has TRBV6-5 and TRBJ1-1; 7 bases map to TRBD1. V shed 5 bases and J 7 bases; nucleotides not matched to a gene: 4. The CDR3 length is 12 residues. The germline CDR1 and CDR2 sequences are MNHEY and SVGAGI. The CDR3 sequence: CASSPRTGEAFF. As DNA, the CDR3 is TGTGCCAGCAGTCCGAGGACAGGTGAAGCTTTCTTT.

This clone was found once. V is TRBV30 and J is TRBJ1-1, with a weak D call TRBD1 (5 bases). Trimming shortened V by 5 bases and J by 3 bases, and 13 bases separated the two germline ends. CDR3 length: 13 residues. Germline V gene lookup returns CDR1 GTSNPN and CDR2 SVGIG (reference sequence). The CDR3 loop reads CAWDIQGDTEAFF. The CDR3 coding sequence is TGTGCCTGGGACATTCAGGGTGACACTGAAGCTTTCTTT.

This clone turned up a few times. CDR3 nucleotides: TGTGCCATCAGCGCTAGCGGCTCCTACAATGAGCAGTTCTTC. Its protein product is CAISASGSYNEQFF. This sequence joins TRBV10-3 and TRBJ2-1, with 7 bases that match TRBD2. Germline CDR1 ENHRY, CDR2 SYGVKD. The CDR3 length is 14 residues. Trimming at V came to 6 bases and at J to 0 bases, leaving 2 bases not matched to a gene.

This rearrangement joins TRBV5-4 to TRBJ1-3, with 8 bases identical to TRBD1. Trimming took 2 bases from V and 2 from J; bases not matched to a gene: 3. Per germline, CDR1 SGHNT and CDR2 YYREEE (reference sequence). The CDR3 has 15 amino acids. The CDR3: CASSLDRGAGNTIYF. CDR3 nucleotides: TGTGCCAGCAGCTTAGACAGGGGAGCTGGAAACACCATATATTTT.

The chain links TRBV30 to TRBJ1-5, with TRBD1 as a possible D gene (6 bases). Germline CDR1 and CDR2: GTSNPN and SVGIG (reference sequence). V dropped 3 bases and J dropped 3 bases, with 15 bases sitting between them. This CDR3 comprises 15 residues. CDR3: CAWSRGGNPNQPQHF. CDR3 in DNA: TGTGCCTGGAGCCGAGGGGGAAATCCCAATCAGCCCCAGCATTTT.

The J gene is TRBJ1-1, the V gene TRBV6-5; tentative D call: TRBD1 (5 bases). Trimming cost V 2 bases and J 4 bases, with 14 bases left between them. This CDR3 contains 15 residues. Germline V lookup: CDR1 MNHEY, CDR2 SVGAGI. The DNA of the CDR3 is TGTGCCAGCAGTTACGGTTGGGGCGTGGGCACTGAAGCTTTCTTT. Translation gives CASSYGWGVGTEAFF.

This chain joins TRBV2 and TRBJ1-4; D is unresolved. Germline CDR1 reads SNHLY; CDR2 reads FYNNEI. The CDR3 has 12 amino acids. V was pared by 1 base and J by 12 bases, with 9 bases between. CDR3: CASSEGQVELFF. In DNA form, the CDR3 reads TGTGCCAGCAGTGAAGGTCAGGTGGAACTGTTTTTT.

J is TRBJ1-2 and V is TRBV30, with 8 bases aligning to TRBD1. From germline, CDR1 is GTSNPN and CDR2 SVGIG (reference sequence). The V and J ends lost 1 base and 9 bases, in that order; junction bases with no gene match: 7. CDR3 size: 13 residues. Written as DNA, the CDR3 is TGTGCCTGGAGTGAAAGGACAGGGTCCCGCTACACCTTC. It is translated as CAWSERTGSRYTF.

This chain connects TRBV30 to TRBJ1-1; a possible D gene is TRBD1 (5 bases). The germline CDR1 and CDR2 sequences are GTSNPN and SVGIG (reference sequence). V shed 3 bases and J shed 6 bases, with 14 bases lying between them. This CDR3 has 13 amino acids. CDR3 sequence reads: CAWRNFREAEAFF. Here the CDR3 DNA reads TGTGCCTGGAGGAATTTCAGGGAAGCTGAAGCTTTCTTT.

CDR3 amino acids: CASSLVSRAGHTEAFF. The DNA of the CDR3 is TGCGCCAGCAGCTTGGTCAGTCGGGCAGGGCACACTGAAGCTTTCTTT. The gene calls are TRBV5-1 and TRBJ1-1; weak D call: TRBD1 (5 bases). CDR3 length equals 16 residues. Germline V CDR1 and CDR2: SGHRS, YFSETQ. Trimming pared 0 bases from V and 3 bases from J, leaving 15 bases between.

This clone has only a few counts. The genes are TRBV7-9 and TRBJ2-1; D is possibly TRBD1 (5 bases). V was cut by 4 bases and J by 5 bases, with 9 bases left in between. This CDR3 region has 13 residues. CDR1 and CDR2 (germline): SEHNR, FQNEAQ (reference sequence). In DNA, the CDR3 is TGTGCCAGCAGCTACAGGAATAACAATGAGCAGTTCTTC. Amino acid sequence: CASSYRNNNEQFF.

The chain joins TRBV6-5 to TRBJ1-5, with D unresolved. This CDR3 region has 15 residues. The germline V gene has CDR1 MNHEY and CDR2 SVGAGI. V dropped 10 bases and J dropped 0 bases, with 16 bases sitting between them. The CDR3 protein is CATQMRGDSNQPQHF. CDR3 DNA: TGTGCCACCCAAATGCGGGGTGATAGCAATCAGCCCCAGCATTTT.

A few counts support this clone. The CDR3 DNA follows: TGCGCCAGCAGCTTGGTGGGGACTAGCGCTCTCGAGCAGTACTTC. It encodes CASSLVGTSALEQYF. The chain employs TRBV5-1 and TRBJ2-7; TRBD2 aligns across 10 bases. Germline V gene data show CDR1 as SGHRS and CDR2 as YFSETQ. The length of the CDR3 is 15 residues. The V segment lost 0 bases and the J segment 6 bases; nucleotides outside the gene matches: 6.

The chain couples TRBV5-4 to TRBJ1-1; D not resolved. The V end was cut by 1 base, the J end by 3 bases, with 7 bases between. CDR3 length equals 13 residues. Germline CDR1 and CDR2: SGHNT and YYREEE (reference sequence). The CDR3 DNA sequence: TGTGCCAGCAGCTTGAGTCAGGACACTGAAGCTTTCTTT. Translating gives CASSLSQDTEAFF.